This is a list of T cell receptor beta chains from one sample in a study of beta chain features in type 1 diabetes. Here immunoSEQ multiplex PCR was the method, and the copy in TCRdb shows in-frame clones only, minus some. Of about 240,000 clones listed, around a quarter are singletons. The sequencing input was central memory CD4+ T cells from blood. These receptors all come from a young man in good health. CDR3s include the opening cysteine and the closing phenylalanine or tryptophan. Each record gives: D gene, J gene, V gene, clone size, CDR3 DNA, CDR3 protein. The D gene is left open where the match is weak. Part of the rows lack a size; the others show once, few, many or a class for expanded clones.

>NA|TRBJ2-7|TRBV5-1|NA
TGCGCCAGCAGCTTGAGTGTTGACTACGAGCAGTACTTC
CASSLSVDYEQYF
>NA|TRBJ2-4|TRBV13|once
TGTGCCAGCAGCTTAGTTAGTGCTCCGAATTCAAAAAACATTCAGTACTTC
CASSLVSAPNSKNIQYF
>NA|TRBJ2-1|TRBV7-2|many
TGTGCCAGCAGGACGAACTCGAATGAGCAGTTCTTC
CASRTNSNEQFF
>TRBD2|TRBJ2-1|TRBV2|many
TGTGCCAGCAGTGATCCGGCTAGCGGGAGAGGTGGTGAGCAGTTCTTC
CASSDPASGRGGEQFF
>NA|TRBJ1-2|TRBV30|NA
TGTGCCTGGAGTGTACTAGAACGTACTAACTATGGCTACACCTTC
CAWSVLERTNYGYTF
>TRBD1|TRBJ1-1|TRBV11-2|NA
TGTGCCAGCAGCTCCAACAGGGGAAAAGGCACTGAAGCTTTCTTT
CASSSNRGKGTEAFF
>TRBD1|TRBJ2-4|TRBV27|few
TGTGCCAGCGGGGACAGGACCCTAAGGGACATTCAGTACTTC
CASGDRTLRDIQYF
>NA|TRBJ2-4|TRBV7-2|few
TGTGCCAGCAGCTTAGTAAGGGGTGCCAAAAACATTCAGTACTTC
CASSLVRGAKNIQYF
>NA|TRBJ2-1|TRBV19|few
TGTGCCAGTATTCTGGGCAGACAGTACAATGAGCAGTTCTTC
CASILGRQYNEQFF
>TRBD1|TRBJ2-1|TRBV30|few
TGTGCCTGGAGTAGGGGACAGGGAGGTGAGCAGTTCTTC
CAWSRGQGGEQFF
>NA|TRBJ2-7|TRBV20-1|NA
TGCAGTGCCGGCTCCTACGAGCAGTACTTC
CSAGSYEQYF
>NA|TRBJ1-2|TRBV6-5|NA
TGTGCCAGCAGTTACGTCGCAGGGACCTATGGCTACACCTTC
CASSYVAGTYGYTF
>NA|TRBJ1-3|TRBV9|NA
TGTGCCAGCAGCCGGCTTCAGAGCTCTGGAAACACCATATATTTT
CASSRLQSSGNTIYF
>TRBD1|TRBJ2-3|TRBV7-9|NA
TGTGCCAGCAGCTTAGTGCCCAGGGGGCGAGATACGCAGTATTTT
CASSLVPRGRDTQYF
>NA|TRBJ1-2|TRBV29-1|many
TGCAGCGTTGCCGGGCAGGGAGGTGGCTACACCTTC
CSVAGQGGGYTF
>NA|TRBJ1-2|TRBV28|few
TGTGCCAGCTCGACAGCCAGATATGGCTACACCTTC
CASSTARYGYTF
>NA|TRBJ1-2|TRBV30|NA
TGTGCCTGGAGTGTGGAAAGGGTGCTGGGCGGCTACACCTTC
CAWSVERVLGGYTF
>NA|TRBJ2-7|TRBV18|NA
TGTGCCAGCTCACCAGGCAGCCCCATTGGGTACGAGCAGTACTTC
CASSPGSPIGYEQYF
>NA|TRBJ2-5|TRBV5-6|few
TGTGCCAGCAGCGGGGGACGAGTGTCGCAGTACTTC
CASSGGRVSQYF
>TRBD2|TRBJ2-5|TRBV27|NA
TGTGCCAGCAGTTCCCAGCGGGATGGGCAAGAGACCCAGTACTTC
CASSSQRDGQETQYF
>NA|TRBJ2-5|TRBV23-1|few
TGCGCCAGCAGCGAAGGGACCCCCCTCCGTAGGCAAGAGACCCAGTACTTC
CASSEGTPLRRQETQYF
>NA|TRBJ2-1|TRBV15|NA
TGTGCCACCAGCAGAGATAACGGTAGCGGTTACAATGAGCAGTTCTTC
CATSRDNGSGYNEQFF
>TRBD1|TRBJ2-5|TRBV28|NA
TGTGCCAGCACTGGGACAGGGAAGGAGACCCAGTACTTC
CASTGTGKETQYF
>NA|TRBJ2-3|TRBV9|NA
TGTGCCAGCAGCTTAGCGGTCCTACCCACAGATACGCAGTATTTT
CASSLAVLPTDTQYF
>TRBD2|TRBJ2-3|TRBV7-2|few
TGTGCCAGCAGCTTAGCAGCGGGAGTGGTGGATACGCAGTATTTT
CASSLAAGVVDTQYF
>NA|TRBJ2-2|TRBV7-2|NA
TGTGCCAGCAGCTTTCGACCGCGAGACGGGGAGCTGTTTTTT
CASSFRPRDGELFF
>TRBD2|TRBJ2-3|TRBV6-5|NA
TGTGCCAGCAGTTACCGCGGGGGGGAAACAGATACGCAGTATTTT
CASSYRGGETDTQYF
>TRBD2|TRBJ2-5|TRBV7-2|NA
TGTGCCAGCAGCCGTACTAGCGGGAGTACGTTAGAGACCCAGTACTTC
CASSRTSGSTLETQYF